These 20 T cell receptor beta chains share one sample of origin, sequenced in a study of blood T cell repertoires in COVID-19. Sequenced by immunoSEQ multiplex PCR; TCRdb stores in-frame clones only, minus some. The data show 90,000 to 130,000 clones, nearly 90% seen once. The sequenced sample consisted of peripheral blood. Receptors originate from a human donor in a cohort sampled during active COVID-19.

The CDR3 region has the DNA TGTGCCAGCAGTACCCCCGGCGCAGGGGACCACGAGCAGTACTTC. Protein: CASSTPGAGDHEQYF. The chain employs TRBV28 and TRBJ2-7; a possible D gene is TRBD1 (6 bases). The length of the CDR3 is 15 residues. V gave up 5 bases and J gave up 5 bases, with 19 bases separating them. CDR1 MDHEN and CDR2 SYDVKM come from the germline V gene.

The chain carries TRBV24-1 and TRBJ2-2; 7 nucleotides agree with TRBD2. J lost 6 bases, V lost 1 base, and 10 bases had no gene match. From germline, CDR1 is KGHDR and CDR2 SFDVKD. CDR3 length equals 17 residues. CDR3 sequence (DNA): TGTGCCACCAGTGATTTAGGCGGGAGCGGACAAGCCGGGGAGCTGTTTTTT. This encodes CATSDLGGSGQAGELFF.

The V and J genes are TRBV9 and TRBJ2-7; 13 bases are a match to TRBD2. Germline V gives CDR1 SGDLS, CDR2 YYNGEE. The V and J ends lost 3 bases and 4 bases, in that order; junction bases with no gene match: 1. The CDR3 is made up of 14 amino acids. The DNA for the CDR3 is TGTGCCAGCAGCGGGACTAGCGGGGGTTACGAGCAGTACTTC. Translating it yields CASSGTSGGYEQYF.

The chain is built from TRBV6-5 and TRBJ1-2, with 10 positions matching TRBD1. Germline V gives CDR1 MNHEY, CDR2 SVGAGI. The V gene end was trimmed by 6 bases and the J gene end by 12 bases; junction bases not matched to a gene: 7. The CDR3 sequence is 12 residues long. The CDR3 coding sequence is TGTGCCAGCAGGGGGACAGGGGAAGGCCACACCTTC. Amino acids: CASRGTGEGHTF.

The chain joins TRBV12-3 or TRBV12-4 to TRBJ2-7; 9 bases are a match to TRBD1. Germline trimming cut 6 bases from V and 5 bases from J; bases unmatched to any gene: 5. This CDR3 has 13 residues. This chain's CDR3 is CASSSDRGHEQYF. The CDR3, as DNA: TGTGCCAGCAGCTCGGACAGGGGCCACGAGCAGTACTTC.

The chain links TRBV2 to TRBJ2-2; D gene uncertain. Germline lookup yields CDR1 SNHLY and CDR2 FYNNEI. The V end lost 5 bases, the J end lost 1 base, and 2 bases lay between the germline ends. CDR3 length: 12 amino acids. The CDR3 nucleotides read TGTGCCAGCAGTCAGAACACCGGGGAGCTGTTTTTT. Residues: CASSQNTGELFF. The full variable domain, rest sourced from reference TRBV2 and TRBJ2-2, is EPEVTQTPSHQVTQMGQEVILRCVPISNHLYFYWYRQILGQKVEFLVSFYNNEISEKSEIFDDQFSVERPDGSNFTLKIRSTKLEDSAMYFCASSQNTGELFFGEGSRLTVL.

The rearrangement uses TRBV30 and TRBJ1-5; a possible D gene is TRBD1 (5 bases). This CDR3 is 16 amino acids long. V was shortened by 1 base and J by 9 bases, with 22 bases between the two germline ends. CDR1 and CDR2 (germline): GTSNPN, SVGIG (reference sequence). CDR3 bases: TGTGCCTGGAGTGGGGAAGGGGTTCGACCCCGCTGGCCCCAGCATTTT. Its protein product is CAWSGEGVRPRWPQHF.

This clone was recorded at least ten times. The chain's CDR3 is CASSEASGSYNEQFF. Here the CDR3 DNA reads TGTGCCAGCAGTGAAGCCAGCGGGTCCTACAATGAGCAGTTCTTC. The gene calls are TRBV6-4 and TRBJ2-1, with D perhaps TRBD2 (6 bases). V lost 3 bases, J lost 1 base, and 10 bases lay in between. Germline values: CDR1 MRHNA, CDR2 SNTAGT. The CDR3 sequence is 15 residues long.

V is TRBV7-8 and J is TRBJ1-3; D possibly corresponds to TRBD1 (5 bases). Germline assignment: CDR1 SGHVS and CDR2 FQNEAQ. CDR3 length equals 17 residues. The V end was cut by 1 base, the J end by 0 bases, with 13 bases between. CDR3 residues: CASSLGPTVISGNTIYF. The CDR3 nucleotides are TGTGCCAGCAGCTTAGGTCCGACAGTTATCTCTGGAAACACCATATATTTT.

This rearrangement joins TRBV6-5 to TRBJ2-5; tentative D call: TRBD1 (7 bases). The CDR3 runs to 16 residues. V was trimmed by 2 bases and J by 5 bases, leaving 18 bases between them. CDR1 and CDR2 from the germline V gene are MNHEY and SVGAGI. The CDR3, as DNA: TGTGCCAGCAGTTACCCGAGAGGAGGGGGCTTGGAGACCCAGTACTTC. This gives the protein CASSYPRGGGLETQYF.

This chain links TRBV7-2 with TRBJ2-1; 8 nucleotides agree with TRBD2. There are 15 residues in the CDR3. In germline, CDR1 is SGHTA, CDR2 FQGNSA. V dropped 4 bases and J dropped 9; count of bases not matched to a gene: 11. The CDR3 DNA reads as TGTGCCAGCAGCTCCTCGTTACGGGGGGGCCTTGAGCAGTTCTTC. Translated, it gives CASSSSLRGGLEQFF. The full variable domain, its missing parts supplied by reference TRBV7-2 and TRBJ2-1, is GAGVSQSPSNKVTEKGKDVELRCDPISGHTALYWYRQSLGQGLEFLIYFQGNSAPDKSGLPSDRFSAERTGGSVSTLTIQRTQQEDSAVYLCASSSSLRGGLEQFFGPGTRLTVL.

A note on this clone: Its ends do not fully match the called genes, so a read error is possible. This chain links TRBV7-7 with TRBJ2-5, with D perhaps matching TRBD1 (6 bases). From germline, CDR1 is SSHAT and CDR2 FNYEAQ (reference sequence). The length of the CDR3 is 20 residues. In DNA form, the CDR3 reads TGTGCTAGCAGCTCATTAAGCTGGGGCAGGGGCTTACGAGTACAAGAGACCCAGTACTTC. As protein: CASSSLSWGRGLRVQETQYF.

This clone was detected once. The chain carries TRBV6-5 and TRBJ1-6; D gene unclear. Trimming stripped 7 bases from V and 5 bases from J, with 12 bases between. The germline gives CDR1 MNHEY, CDR2 SVGAGI. CDR3 length: 14 residues. The chain's CDR3 is CASNPQSHNSPLHF. The CDR3 coding sequence is TGTGCCAGCAACCCGCAGTCCCATAATTCACCCCTCCACTTT.

This chain links TRBV18 with TRBJ1-1; D possibly corresponds to TRBD1 (6 bases). The CDR3 contains 13 residues. The germline V gene has CDR1 KGHSH and CDR2 LQKENI. The V end was cut by 5 bases, the J end by 3 bases, with 10 bases between. The CDR3 region is CASSSSGDTEAFF. The CDR3 DNA is TGTGCCAGCTCATCTTCAGGGGACACTGAAGCTTTCTTT.

J is TRBJ2-3 and V is TRBV6-5; D unclear. Trimming cost V 6 bases and J 4 bases, with 17 bases left between them. Germline V CDR1 and CDR2: MNHEY, SVGAGI. This CDR3 region has 15 residues. CDR3 in amino acids: CASSKLEVQADTQYF. The CDR3 coding sequence is TGTGCCAGCAGCAAACTTGAAGTTCAGGCAGATACGCAGTATTTT.

This chain joins TRBV11-2 and TRBJ2-1; D is perhaps TRBD1 (5 bases). With 4 bases removed from V and 9 bases from J, the gap between germline ends came to 13 bases. The CDR3 contains 13 residues. Germline loops: CDR1 SGHAT, CDR2 FQNNGV. DNA for the CDR3: TGTGCCAGCAGCTCTGACCGTAGGGGTGAGCAGTTCTTC. It codes for CASSSDRRGEQFF.

V gene TRBV19 combines with J gene TRBJ1-1; 9 positions match TRBD1. Germline CDR1 and CDR2: LNHDA and SQIVND (reference sequence). The CDR3 spans 14 residues. Trimming removed 6 bases from V and 3 bases from J; junction bases left unmatched: 5. CDR3 in DNA: TGTGCCAGTAGCAGACAGGGGGTGTACACTGAAGCTTTCTTT. Protein: CASSRQGVYTEAFF.

V and J are TRBV4-1 and TRBJ2-6; tentatively, D is TRBD1 (7 bases). CDR1 and CDR2 from the germline V gene are MGHRA and YSYEKL. The V end was cut by 0 bases, the J end by 2 bases, with 17 bases between. The CDR3 totals 19 residues. CDR3 DNA: TGCGCCAGCAGCCAAGATTGGCCGGGGGACAGAGCTGGGGCCAACGTCCTGACTTTC. Encoded protein: CASSQDWPGDRAGANVLTF.

The chain links TRBV6-5 to TRBJ1-5; TRBD1 matches at 7 bases. Losses at the gene ends were 6 bases for V and 4 bases for J; bases not matched to a gene: 9. The length of the CDR3 is 15 residues. Germline assignment: CDR1 MNHEY and CDR2 SVGAGI. Here the CDR3 reads CASSTRGLGNQPQHF. As DNA, the CDR3 is TGTGCCAGCAGCACTAGGGGGCTGGGAAATCAGCCCCAGCATTTT.

This clone was seen only once. This chain joins TRBV2 and TRBJ2-7, with 11 bases fitting TRBD1. V shed 3 bases and J 6 bases; nucleotides not matched to a gene: 10. The CDR3 contains 16 residues. The germline gives CDR1 SNHLY, CDR2 FYNNEI. CDR3 sequence reads: CASSDRLTGTGGEQYF. The DNA of the CDR3 is TGTGCCAGCAGTGACCGTTTAACAGGGACAGGGGGCGAGCAGTACTTC. Based on the CDR3 plus reference TRBV2 and TRBJ2-7, the full variable domain is EPEVTQTPSHQVTQMGQEVILRCVPISNHLYFYWYRQILGQKVEFLVSFYNNEISEKSEIFDDQFSVERPDGSNFTLKIRSTKLEDSAMYFCASSDRLTGTGGEQYFGPGTRLTVT.